This is a list of T cell receptor beta chains from one sample in a study of T cell responses to AZD1222 COVID-19 vaccine. Profiled with immunoSEQ multiplex PCR; TCRdb holds only in-frame clones, not every one. Here the sample spans 95,000 to 150,000 clones, under 90% being singletons. The specimen comprised peripheral blood, sampled on day 0 of AZD1222 vaccination. The source is an adult in good health. The conserved cysteine and the conserved F or W are not part of the CDR3 here. D genes are given only for firm matches.

d_call: TRBD1
v_call: TRBV6-1
j_call: TRBJ2-1
cdr3_aa: ASSEDPGGLNEQF

d_call: .
v_call: TRBV7-9
j_call: TRBJ1-2
cdr3_aa: ASSLNHGNVDGYT

d_call: .
v_call: TRBV11-2
j_call: TRBJ2-3
cdr3_aa: ASSLAETDTQY

d_call: .
v_call: TRBV7-9
j_call: TRBJ2-3
cdr3_aa: ASSSPISGTYETQY

d_call: .
v_call: TRBV30
j_call: TRBJ1-1
cdr3_aa: ACIRVQAEAF

d_call: .
v_call: TRBV6-5
j_call: TRBJ1-1
cdr3_aa: ASSYTQRNTEAF

d_call: .
v_call: TRBV6-2/TRBV6-3
j_call: TRBJ2-5
cdr3_aa: ASSEISRAPPY

d_call: .
v_call: TRBV6-2/TRBV6-3
j_call: TRBJ2-7
cdr3_aa: ASSTGTPRPYEQY

d_call: .
v_call: TRBV9
j_call: TRBJ2-5
cdr3_aa: ASSVGTGFQETQY

d_call: .
v_call: TRBV3-1/TRBV3-2
j_call: TRBJ1-4
cdr3_aa: ASSQEGGELF

d_call: TRBD1
v_call: TRBV6-2/TRBV6-3
j_call: TRBJ1-2
cdr3_aa: ASSPYGGQENARGYT

d_call: TRBD1
v_call: TRBV10-2
j_call: TRBJ2-7
cdr3_aa: ASSRDRGSYEQY

d_call: TRBD1
v_call: TRBV6-5
j_call: TRBJ1-2
cdr3_aa: ASSDGQGGGYT

d_call: .
v_call: TRBV30
j_call: TRBJ1-6
cdr3_aa: AWSVAILLH

d_call: TRBD1
v_call: TRBV18
j_call: TRBJ2-1
cdr3_aa: ASSPIEGQGNNEQF

d_call: .
v_call: TRBV18
j_call: TRBJ2-5
cdr3_aa: ASSPPGTALQETQY

d_call: TRBD1
v_call: TRBV6-5
j_call: TRBJ1-6
cdr3_aa: ASSYSGQGVGSPLH

d_call: .
v_call: TRBV6-5
j_call: TRBJ2-2
cdr3_aa: ASTPGEANTGELF